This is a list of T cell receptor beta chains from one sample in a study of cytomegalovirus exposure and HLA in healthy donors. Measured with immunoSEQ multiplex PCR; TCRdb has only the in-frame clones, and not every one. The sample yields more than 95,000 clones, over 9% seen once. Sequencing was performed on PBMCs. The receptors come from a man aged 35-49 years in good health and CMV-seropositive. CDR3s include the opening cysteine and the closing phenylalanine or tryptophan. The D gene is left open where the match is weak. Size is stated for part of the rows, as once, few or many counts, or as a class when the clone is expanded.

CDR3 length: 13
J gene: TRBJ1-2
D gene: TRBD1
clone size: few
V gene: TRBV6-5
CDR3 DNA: TGTGCCAGCAGTTACGACAGGGGGGACGGCTACACCTTC
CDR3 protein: CASSYDRGDGYTF

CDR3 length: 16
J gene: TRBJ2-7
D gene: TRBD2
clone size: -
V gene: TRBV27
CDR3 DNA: TGTGCCAGCAGTTGGCCCGGGACTAGCGGGAGGTACGAGCAGTACTTC
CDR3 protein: CASSWPGTSGRYEQYF

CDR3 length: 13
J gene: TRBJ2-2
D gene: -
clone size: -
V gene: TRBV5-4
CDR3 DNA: TGTGCCAGCAGCGAACAGGGTACCGGGGAGCTGTTTTTT
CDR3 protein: CASSEQGTGELFF

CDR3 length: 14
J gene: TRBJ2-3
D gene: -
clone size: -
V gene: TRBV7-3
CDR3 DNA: TGTGCCAGCAGCTTAAACCAGGGTTCAGATACGCAGTATTTT
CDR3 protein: CASSLNQGSDTQYF

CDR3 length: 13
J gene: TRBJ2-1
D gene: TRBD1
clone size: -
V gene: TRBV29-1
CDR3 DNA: TGCAGCGTTGCGGGACAGGCTTTGAATGAGCAGTTCTTC
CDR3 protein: CSVAGQALNEQFF

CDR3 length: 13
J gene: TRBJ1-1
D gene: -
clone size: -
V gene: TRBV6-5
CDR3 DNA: TGTGCCAGCACCACGGGGGGTAACACTGAAGCTTTCTTT
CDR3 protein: CASTTGGNTEAFF

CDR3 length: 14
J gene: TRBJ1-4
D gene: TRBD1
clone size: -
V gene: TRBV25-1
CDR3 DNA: TGTGCCAGCAGTGCTCAGGGGGCGTGGGAAAAACTGTTTTTT
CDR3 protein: CASSAQGAWEKLFF

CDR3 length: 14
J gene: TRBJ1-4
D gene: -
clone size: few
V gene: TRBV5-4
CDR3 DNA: TGTGCCAGCAGCACCACGGACAATGCTGAAAAACTGTTTTTT
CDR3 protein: CASSTTDNAEKLFF

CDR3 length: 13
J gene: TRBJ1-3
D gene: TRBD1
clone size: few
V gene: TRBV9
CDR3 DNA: TGTGCCAGCAGGGGACAGTCTGGAAACACCATATATTTT
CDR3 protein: CASRGQSGNTIYF

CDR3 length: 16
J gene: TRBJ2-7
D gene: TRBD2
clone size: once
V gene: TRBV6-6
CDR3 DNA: TGTGCCAGCGCCCCTCCGGGGGGAGGGAGCTCCTACGAGCAGTACTTC
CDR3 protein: CASAPPGGGSSYEQYF